Listed below are T cell receptor beta chains from one sample, sequenced in a study of blood T cell repertoires in COVID-19. Sequencing used immunoSEQ multiplex PCR; TCRdb keeps in-frame clones, though not all of them. The data hold about 130,000 clones, with around four fifths observed a single time. The sequenced material came from peripheral blood. The origin of the receptors is a man at least 80 years old with acute or convalescent COVID-19. CDR3s include the opening cysteine and the closing phenylalanine or tryptophan. Fields, in order: V gene, J gene, clone size, D gene, CDR3 protein, CDR3 DNA. D genes are given only for firm matches. Clone size is given for some rows only: seen once, a few or many times, or a class if the clone is expanded.

>TRBV9|TRBJ2-5|NA|TRBD1
CASSTGQGVVETQYF
TGTGCCAGCAGCACCGGACAGGGGGTAGTAGAGACCCAGTACTTC
>TRBV18|TRBJ2-6|NA|TRBD1
CASSLGTGGSGANVLTF
TGTGCCAGCTCACTTGGGACAGGGGGCTCTGGGGCCAACGTCCTGACTTTC
>TRBV30|TRBJ1-2|few|TRBD1
CAWIRTGTGIGYTF
TGTGCCTGGATTCGGACCGGGACAGGGATTGGCTACACCTTC
>TRBV3-1/TRBV3-2|TRBJ2-3|NA|TRBD2
CASSHGLAGGPSDTQYF
TGTGCCAGCAGCCACGGACTAGCGGGGGGGCCGAGTGATACGCAGTATTTT
>TRBV3-1/TRBV3-2|TRBJ2-2|NA|TRBD2
CASRVSGGNTGELFF
TGTGCCAGCAGGGTTAGCGGGGGGAACACCGGGGAGCTGTTTTTT
>TRBV5-6|TRBJ1-4|once|NA
CASSLRGLPNEKLFF
TGTGCCAGCAGCTTGCGGGGACTTCCTAATGAAAAACTGTTTTTT
>TRBV7-9|TRBJ2-7|NA|TRBD1
CASSLVPGTGSYEQYF
TGTGCCAGCAGCTTAGTCCCCGGGACAGGCTCCTACGAGCAGTACTTC
>TRBV5-6|TRBJ2-2|few|NA
CASSSPEGWELFF
TGTGCCAGCAGCTCACCAGAGGGTTGGGAGCTGTTTTTT
>TRBV18|TRBJ1-3|few|NA
CASSPPLDTGNTIYF
TGTGCCAGCTCACCACCCCTGGACACTGGAAACACCATATATTTT
>TRBV7-6|TRBJ2-1|once|TRBD2
CASSLGTSGGYNEQFF
TGTGCCAGCAGCTTAGGCACTAGCGGGGGCTACAATGAGCAGTTCTTC
>TRBV5-1|TRBJ2-1|few|TRBD1
CASSSSGTGGSNEQFF
TGCGCCAGCAGCTCCTCCGGGACAGGGGGATCAAATGAGCAGTTCTTC
>TRBV4-2|TRBJ1-6|few|TRBD1
CASSPRQGRGTYNSPLHF
TGTGCCAGCAGCCCGCGACAGGGACGAGGGACCTATAATTCACCCCTCCACTTT
>TRBV18|TRBJ2-1|NA|TRBD2
CASSPRSGGASEQFF
TGTGCCAGCTCACCACGGAGCGGGGGGGCCAGTGAGCAGTTCTTC
>TRBV27|TRBJ1-2|NA|TRBD1
CASGRDRAYGYTF
TGTGCCAGCGGCCGGGACAGGGCCTATGGCTACACCTTC
>TRBV10-3|TRBJ2-1|NA|TRBD2
CAIDSGGATNEQFF
TGTGCCATCGATAGCGGGGGGGCAACCAATGAGCAGTTCTTC